This TCR beta chain was sequenced during a study of graft-versus-host responses after intestinal transplantation. Intraepithelial lymphocytes and lamina propria lymphocytes were released through processing of graft tissue. Assay used: immunoSEQ multiplex PCR; TCRdb lists only in-frame clones, some missing. The sample comprises approximately 20,000 clones, approximately 70% of which are singletons, and more than 7% rests with the top ten. CDR1 is MGHRA and CDR2 is YSYEKL in the germline V gene. This CDR3 has 21 residues. Trimming removed 1 base from V and 9 bases from J; junction bases left unmatched: 24.

V usage is TRBV4-1 and J usage is TRBJ1-6; 7 bases align to TRBD1. The source is a human patient who received an intestinal transplant, so some T cells may come from the graft donor. The sequencing here drew on ileum tissue, taken approximately 3 weeks after intestinal transplant. The CDR3 DNA sequence: TGCGCCAGCAGCCAAGTTAGGCTCGGGTGGGACAGCGAAAGCCAAGGTTCACCCCTCCACTTT. Its translation is CASSQVRLGWDSESQGSPLHF.